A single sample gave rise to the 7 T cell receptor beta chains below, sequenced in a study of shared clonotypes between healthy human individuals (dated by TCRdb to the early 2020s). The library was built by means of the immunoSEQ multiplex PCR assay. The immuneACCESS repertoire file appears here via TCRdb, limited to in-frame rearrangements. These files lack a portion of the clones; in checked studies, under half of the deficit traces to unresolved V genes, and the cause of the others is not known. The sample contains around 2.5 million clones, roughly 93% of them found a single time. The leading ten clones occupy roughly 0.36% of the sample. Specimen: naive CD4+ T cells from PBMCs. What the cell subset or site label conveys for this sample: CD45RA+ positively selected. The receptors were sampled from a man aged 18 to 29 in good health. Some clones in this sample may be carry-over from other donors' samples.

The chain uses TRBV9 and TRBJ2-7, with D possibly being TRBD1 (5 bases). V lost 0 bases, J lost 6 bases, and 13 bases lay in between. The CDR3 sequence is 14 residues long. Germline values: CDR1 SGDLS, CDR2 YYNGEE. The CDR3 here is CASSVGREYGEQYF. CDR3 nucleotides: TGTGCCAGCAGCGTAGGCAGGGAATACGGCGAGCAGTACTTC.

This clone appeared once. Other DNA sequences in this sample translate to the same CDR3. The CDR3 sequence is CASSLMGGSTDTQYF. The CDR3 DNA reads TGTGCCAGCAGCTTAATGGGGGGTAGCACAGATACGCAGTATTTT. The chain recombines TRBV7-3 with TRBJ2-3; weak D call: TRBD2 (6 bases). Germline CDR1 is SGHTA and CDR2 is FQGTGA. The V end was cut by 1 base, the J end by 0 bases, with 8 bases between. This CDR3 is 15 amino acids long.

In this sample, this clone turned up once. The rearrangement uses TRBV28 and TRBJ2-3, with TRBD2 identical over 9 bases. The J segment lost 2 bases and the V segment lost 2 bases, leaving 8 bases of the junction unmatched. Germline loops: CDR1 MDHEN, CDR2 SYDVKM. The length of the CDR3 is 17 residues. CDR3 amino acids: CASSLVGLARITDTQYF. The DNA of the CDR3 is TGTGCCAGCAGTTTAGTCGGACTAGCGAGAATCACAGATACGCAGTATTTT.

This chain's CDR3 is CASNTNIQGPEQYF. CDR3 bases: TGTGCCAGCAACACCAATATACAAGGGCCCGAGCAGTACTTC. V gene TRBV28 combines with J gene TRBJ2-7; no definite D call. Germline values: CDR1 MDHEN, CDR2 SYDVKM. CDR3 length: 14 amino acids. With 7 bases removed from V and 6 bases from J, the gap between germline ends came to 19 bases.

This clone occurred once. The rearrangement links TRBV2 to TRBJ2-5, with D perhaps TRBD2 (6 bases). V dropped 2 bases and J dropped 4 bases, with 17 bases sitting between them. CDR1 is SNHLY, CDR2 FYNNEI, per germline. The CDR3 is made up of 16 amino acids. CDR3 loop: CASSEPRAGRLETQYF. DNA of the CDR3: TGTGCCAGCAGTGAACCCCGCGCGGGGCGCCTAGAGACCCAGTACTTC.

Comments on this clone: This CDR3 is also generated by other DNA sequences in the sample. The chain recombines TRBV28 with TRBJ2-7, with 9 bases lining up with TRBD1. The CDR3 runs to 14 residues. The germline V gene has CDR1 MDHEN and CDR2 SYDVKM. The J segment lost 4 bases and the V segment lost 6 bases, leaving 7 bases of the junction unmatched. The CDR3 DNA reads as TGTGCCAGCAGCGGAACAGGGGGCGTTTACGAGCAGTACTTC. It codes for CASSGTGGVYEQYF. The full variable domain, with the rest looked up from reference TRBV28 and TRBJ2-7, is DVKVTQSSRYLVKRTGEKVFLECVQDMDHENMFWYRQDPGLGLRLIYFSYDVKMKEKGDIPEGYSVSREKKERFSLILESASTNQTSMYLCASSGTGGVYEQYFGPGTRLTVT.

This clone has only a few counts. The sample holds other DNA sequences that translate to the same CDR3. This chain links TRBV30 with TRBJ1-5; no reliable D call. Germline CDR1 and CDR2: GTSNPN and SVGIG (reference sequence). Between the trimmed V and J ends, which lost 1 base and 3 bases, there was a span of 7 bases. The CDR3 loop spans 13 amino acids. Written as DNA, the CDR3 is TGTGCCTGGAGTGGCCTGTTCAATCAGCCCCAGCATTTT. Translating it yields CAWSGLFNQPQHF.